A single sample is the source of the 10 T cell receptor beta chains below, sequenced in a study of neurological immune-mediated disorders. MiXCR was run by TCRdb on the 5' RACE reads, yielding one entry per CDR3 protein. This table has 55,000 to 70,000 distinct CDR3 sequences, roughly 11% appearing once. What was sequenced was PBMCs. These receptors were taken from a man between 60 and 70 years old in good health.

This clonotype was seen a few times. As DNA, the CDR3 is TGTGCCAGCAGCTCACAGGGTCCCCCCGTAGGATCACCCCTCCACTTT. Translating gives CASSSQGPPVGSPLHF. The J gene is TRBJ1-6, the V gene TRBV5-5; D is perhaps TRBD1 (6 bases). V lost 3 bases and J lost 10, with 20 bases in between. Germline assignment: CDR1 SGHKS and CDR2 YYEKEE (reference sequence). This CDR3 has 16 amino acids.

This clonotype was seen at least ten times. J is TRBJ1-5 and V is TRBV6-2 or TRBV6-3; no definite D call. The CDR3 covers 12 residues. V shed 8 bases and J shed 6 bases, with 11 bases lying between them. Germline CDR1 and CDR2: MNHEY and SVGEGT. The CDR3 spells CASASMGQPQHF. The CDR3 region has the DNA TGTGCCAGCGCTTCGATGGGTCAGCCCCAGCATTTT.

This clonotype showed up many times. This chain uses TRBV3-1 with TRBJ2-7, with D uncertain. V lost 4 bases and J lost 0, with 7 bases in between. Germline V CDR1 and CDR2: LGHDT, YNNKEL (reference sequence). This CDR3 contains 13 residues. CDR3 nucleotides: TGTGCCAGCAGCCTATACAGCTCCTACGAGCAGTACTTC. As protein: CASSLYSSYEQYF.

Ten or more counts support this clonotype. This chain connects TRBV20-1 to TRBJ2-7, with 9 bases lining up with TRBD2. The germline V gene has CDR1 DFQATT and CDR2 SNEGSKA (reference sequence). V trimming: 3 bases; J trimming: 0 bases; junction bases outside the gene matches: 6. CDR3 size: 15 residues. CDR3 in amino acids: CSASGVSGGSYEQYF. CDR3 DNA: TGCAGTGCTAGCGGGGTTAGCGGGGGCTCCTACGAGCAGTACTTC.

This clonotype was counted many times. The V gene is TRBV20-1, the J gene TRBJ2-1; 13 positions match TRBD2. Germline V CDR1 and CDR2: DFQATT, SNEGSKA (reference sequence). V lost 6 bases, J lost 2 bases, and 4 bases stayed unmatched. The CDR3 spans 15 residues. The CDR3 nucleotides are TGCAGTGCGAGACTAGCGGGGGGTCCCTACAATGAGCAGTTCTTC. Its translation: CSARLAGGPYNEQFF.

This clonotype was seen many times. The chain links TRBV6-2 or TRBV6-3 to TRBJ2-3, with a weak D call TRBD1 (5 bases). Trimming pared 2 bases from V and 4 bases from J, leaving 10 bases between. The CDR3 runs to 14 residues. CDR1 is MNHEY, CDR2 SVGEGT, per germline. The CDR3 DNA reads as TGTGCCAGCAGTTACGTGGCAGGGTCAGATACGCAGTATTTT. Its protein product is CASSYVAGSDTQYF.

This clonotype appeared a single time. With a much larger clone just one base away, this may be a read error. The chain carries TRBV5-1 and TRBJ2-1, with a weak D call TRBD2 (5 bases). The ends were cut back, 9 bases at V and 5 bases at J, with 15 bases in the middle. Germline CDR1 is SGHRS and CDR2 is YFSETQ. The CDR3 consists of 13 residues. The DNA for the CDR3 is TGCGCCAACAAAAAGCGAGGGAACAATGAGCAGTTCTTC. It specifies CANKKRGNNEQFF.

This clonotype showed up many times. The chain combines TRBV9 with TRBJ1-2; D is unclear. Germline values: CDR1 SGDLS, CDR2 YYNGEE. The length of the CDR3 is 15 residues. Trimming left V 0 bases short and J 4 bases short, with 13 bases between. CDR3 coding DNA: TGTGCCAGCAGCGTAGACGGCCAGTTCCTCTATGGCTACACCTTC. Its protein is CASSVDGQFLYGYTF.

CDR3 DNA sequence: TGCGCCAGCAGGGGACAGGGGGCCACGAATGAGCAGTTCTTC. This sequence encodes CASRGQGATNEQFF. This rearrangement joins TRBV10-1 to TRBJ2-1; 12 bases agree with TRBD1. This CDR3 is 14 amino acids long. V lost 6 bases, J lost 7 bases, and 4 bases stayed unmatched. Germline V gives CDR1 WNHNN, CDR2 SYGVQD (reference sequence).

Details on this clonotype: The junction shows a germline mismatch at one end, possibly a read error. The chain joins TRBV5-1 to TRBJ2-3, with D perhaps given as TRBD1 or TRBD2 (6 bases each). The CDR3 has 15 residues. Germline V CDR1 and CDR2: SGHRS, YFSETQ. The CDR3 DNA is TGCGCCAGCAGCTTGGCGGGGGCCCTCGGAGATGCGCAGTATTTT. The encoded protein is CASSLAGALGDAQYF.